What follows describes a single T cell receptor (beta chain). This specimen belongs to a study of control samples from healthy donors and cancer patients. The repertoire was sequenced with immunoSEQ multiplex PCR; TCRdb's copy has only in-frame clones and lacks some. This repertoire shows about 190,000 clones, 90% to 95% found once; its top ten account for less than 2%. Germline V gene sequence: CDR1 SEHNR, CDR2 FQNEAQ (reference sequence). Deletions cut 7 bases from V and 1 base from J, with 10 bases between. CDR3 length: 13 amino acids. Specimen: blood. The receptor was derived from a young man in good health. The chain couples TRBV7-9 to TRBJ1-1, with D hard to call. In DNA, the CDR3 is TGTGCCAGCAACCCCCCAGAGAACACTGAAGCTTTCTTT. Protein product: CASNPPENTEAFF.